Below, 24 T cell receptor beta chains from the same sample are listed, as sequenced in a study of response to subunit inactivated influenza vaccine. A single record per CDR3 protein comes from TCRdb applying MiXCR to the RT-PCR reads. The table has hundreds of thousands of distinct CDR3 sequences, 25% seen once; the top ten hold 1.9%. This specimen consisted of CD4+ T cells sorted from PBMCs, obtained 4 to 6 days after vaccination. The receptors were gathered from a man in his fifties who received an inactivated influenza vaccine.

The V gene is TRBV9, the J gene TRBJ2-5; D not certain. The V gene lost 3 bases and the J gene lost 0 bases, with 6 bases spanning the gap. CDR3 length equals 13 residues. Germline-derived CDR1 and CDR2 are SGDLS and YYNGEE. The CDR3 nucleotides read TGTGCCAGCAGCGGGACCGACCAAGAGACCCAGTACTTC. Its protein is CASSGTDQETQYF.

This clonotype was seen a handful of times. The chain employs TRBV28 and TRBJ1-6, with a weak D call TRBD1 (5 bases). V dropped 8 bases and J dropped 2 bases, with 19 bases sitting between them. Germline V CDR1 and CDR2: MDHEN, SYDVKM. The CDR3 loop spans 17 amino acids. CDR3 residues: CASRHGEGLTYNSPLHF. CDR3 coding DNA: TGTGCCAGCCGCCATGGGGAGGGGCTCACCTATAATTCACCCCTCCACTTT.

This clonotype was picked up a small number of times. The chain links TRBV20-1 to TRBJ2-3; D is possibly TRBD2 (7 bases). The germline gives CDR1 DFQATT, CDR2 SNEGSKA (reference sequence). The CDR3 consists of 12 residues. Trimming left V 7 bases short and J 2 bases short, with 10 bases between. The CDR3: CSGRGPTDTQYF. The DNA of the CDR3 is TGCAGTGGGCGGGGGCCCACAGATACGCAGTATTTT.

The sample holds a few counts of this clonotype. This chain connects TRBV12-3 or TRBV12-4 to TRBJ2-2; 10 bases fit TRBD2. The ends lost 6 bases at V and 3 bases at J; junction bases unmatched: 7. CDR3 length: 16 residues. CDR3 nucleotides: TGTGCCAGCAGCCATACTAGCGGGGATTACACCGGGGAGCTGTTTTTT. It encodes CASSHTSGDYTGELFF.

This clonotype has only a few counts. V gene TRBV5-1 combines with J gene TRBJ1-5; maybe TRBD1 (5 bases). Germline CDR1 and CDR2: SGHRS and YFSETQ. With 0 bases removed from V and 7 bases from J, the gap between germline ends came to 11 bases. The CDR3 has 14 residues. In nucleotides, the CDR3 is TGCGCCAGCAGCTTGGATCTTGGGGCCCAGCCCCAGCATTTT. Its translation: CASSLDLGAQPQHF.

The chain carries TRBV6-1 and TRBJ1-1, with D possibly matching TRBD1 (5 bases). Deletions cut 6 bases from V and 4 bases from J, with 12 bases between. This CDR3 has 13 residues. Per germline, CDR1 MNHNS and CDR2 SASEGT. This CDR3 reads CASRTGPRTEAFF. CDR3 DNA sequence: TGTGCCAGCAGAACGGGGCCTCGCACTGAAGCTTTCTTT.

Concerning this clonotype itself: Sequence at one end of the junction differs from germline and may be a read error. This chain links TRBV20-1 with TRBJ1-2; 7 bases are a match to TRBD1. The CDR3 length is 14 residues. The germline gives CDR1 DFQATT, CDR2 SNEGSKA (reference sequence). The CDR3 DNA is TGCAGTGCTAGAGATTCCCGAACGCTGGACAGGCCTTACTTC. Translating it yields CSARDSRTLDRPYF.

The V call is TRBV5-1, the J call TRBJ2-7; perhaps D is TRBD1 or TRBD2 (6 bases each). Trimming pared 5 bases from V and 6 bases from J, leaving 15 bases between. This CDR3 has 13 amino acids. Germline CDR1 SGHRS, CDR2 YFSETQ. CDR3 nucleotides: TGCGCCAGCAGGGGAGTGGGGGGCGGCGAGCAGTACTTC. This sequence encodes CASRGVGGGEQYF.

In its sample, this clonotype was seen many times. V gene TRBV28 combines with J gene TRBJ2-2, with 8 bases matching TRBD2. CDR1 is MDHEN, CDR2 SYDVKM, per germline. The CDR3 runs 13 residues. V was clipped by 8 bases and J by 4 bases; unmatched bases: 3. The CDR3 spells CASHSGVTGELFF. In DNA form, the CDR3 reads TGTGCCAGCCATAGCGGGGTCACCGGGGAGCTGTTTTTT.

The chain couples TRBV6-5 to TRBJ1-3; unclear D gene. V lost 3 bases and J 4 bases, leaving 13 bases between the germline ends. Germline V gene sequence: CDR1 MNHEY, CDR2 SVGAGI. The CDR3 spans 15 residues. In DNA, the CDR3 is TGTGCCAGCAGTTATTCCCGAAGTGGGGGAAACACCATATATTTT. Translating it yields CASSYSRSGGNTIYF.

This clonotype was seen a few times. The chain uses TRBV12-3 or TRBV12-4 and TRBJ2-5, with 15 nucleotides matching TRBD2. After removal of 6 bases from V and 2 bases from J, the junction contained 7 bases not matched to a gene. The CDR3 consists of 17 residues. The CDR3 reads CASSLGLAGGRQETQYF. CDR3 bases: TGTGCCAGCAGCCTGGGACTAGCGGGGGGCCGTCAAGAGACCCAGTACTTC.

The chain links TRBV20-1 to TRBJ2-3, with TRBD2 matching 7 bases. The CDR3 spans 16 residues. The germline gives CDR1 DFQATT, CDR2 SNEGSKA (reference sequence). V shed 0 bases and J 3 bases; nucleotides not matched to a gene: 9. CDR3 sequence (DNA): TGCAGTGCTAGAGATTCCCAGCGGGGTTTTACAGATACGCAGTATTTT. Translating it yields CSARDSQRGFTDTQYF.

The chain recombines TRBV6-2 or TRBV6-3 with TRBJ1-6, with 7 bases matching TRBD1. The CDR3 has 15 amino acids. CDR1 is MNHEY and CDR2 is SVGEGT in the germline V gene. J lost 9 bases, V lost 5 bases, and 10 bases had no gene match. In nucleotides, the CDR3 is TGTGCCAGCAGTACTGCAGGGGGATTGATTTCACCCCTCCACTTT. As protein: CASSTAGGLISPLHF.

This clonotype has more than one count but fewer than ten. The chain employs TRBV7-2 and TRBJ2-5; TRBD2 agrees at 9 bases. Germline CDR1 reads SGHTA; CDR2 reads FQGNSA. This CDR3 spans 16 amino acids. V was clipped by 2 bases and J by 5 bases; unmatched bases: 9. The CDR3 bases are TGTGCCAGCAGCTTAACGGCGGGAGGGCCCTTTGAGACCCAGTACTTC. It yields the protein CASSLTAGGPFETQYF.

The rearrangement joins TRBV20-1 to TRBJ1-1; TRBD1 matches 10 bases. The V segment lost 5 bases and the J segment 4 bases; nucleotides outside the gene matches: 4. The CDR3 contains 13 residues. CDR1 is DFQATT, CDR2 SNEGSKA, per germline (reference sequence). CDR3 DNA: TGCAGTGCTTTTCGGGACAGGGGCACTGAAGCTTTCTTT. Protein: CSAFRDRGTEAFF.

The chain joins TRBV5-1 to TRBJ2-2, with 10 positions matching TRBD1. The CDR3 is made up of 17 amino acids. V shed 4 bases, J shed 6 bases, and the junction held 12 bases outside the gene matches. Germline V gene data show CDR1 as SGHRS and CDR2 as YFSETQ. The DNA for the CDR3 is TGCGCCAGCAGCCGAAGAACCGGGACAGGGGTAGCCGGGGAGCTGTTTTTT. This codes for CASSRRTGTGVAGELFF.

The rearrangement links TRBV29-1 to TRBJ2-1; possible D gene TRBD1, 5 bases. The length of the CDR3 is 15 residues. V was trimmed by 1 base and J by 5 bases, leaving 15 bases between them. Germline CDR1 is SQVTM and CDR2 is ANQGSEA. The CDR3 reads CSVEGLGATHNEQFF. CDR3 in DNA: TGCAGCGTTGAAGGGTTAGGGGCGACCCACAATGAGCAGTTCTTC.

This sequence joins TRBV29-1 and TRBJ2-7; D tentatively reads TRBD1 or TRBD2 (5 bases each). V lost 8 bases and J lost 2, with 22 bases in between. This CDR3 has 15 residues. The germline V gene encodes CDR1 SQVTM and CDR2 ANQGSEA. The CDR3 region is CSPRRVGTPTYEQYF. CDR3 nucleotide sequence: TGCAGCCCACGTAGGGTAGGGACCCCAACCTACGAGCAGTACTTC.

This clonotype has just one count. The CDR3 region is CSARDLTLNYGYTF. The CDR3 DNA reads TGCAGTGCTAGAGATCTGACGCTGAACTATGGCTACACCTTC. The rearrangement joins TRBV20-1 to TRBJ1-2, with D uncertain. The CDR3 is made up of 14 amino acids. V was trimmed by 0 bases and J by 2 bases, leaving 10 bases between them. The germline V gene has CDR1 DFQATT and CDR2 SNEGSKA (reference sequence).

The genes are TRBV5-1 and TRBJ2-7; D is perhaps TRBD1 (6 bases). Germline CDR1 reads SGHRS; CDR2 reads YFSETQ. V dropped 1 base and J dropped 4 bases, with 12 bases sitting between them. The length of the CDR3 is 14 residues. The CDR3 DNA reads TGCGCCAGCAGCTTGTCCCAGGGGTGGTACGAGCAGTACTTC. As protein: CASSLSQGWYEQYF.

This clonotype was seen repeatedly, ten times or more. The chain uses TRBV28 and TRBJ2-1; TRBD2 might be the D (5 bases). There are 10 residues in the CDR3. Germline CDR1 MDHEN, CDR2 SYDVKM. The chain's CDR3 is CGTSYNEQFF. Here the CDR3 DNA reads TGTGGGACTTCCTACAATGAGCAGTTCTTC.

This clonotype was found a few times. CDR3 region: CAISVDKETQYF. Written as DNA, the CDR3 is TGTGCCATCTCTGTGGATAAAGAAACGCAGTATTTT. V is TRBV10-3 and J is TRBJ2-3, with no clear D. Trimming pared 8 bases from V and 9 bases from J, leaving 15 bases between. Germline CDR1 reads ENHRY; CDR2 reads SYGVKD. This CDR3 comprises 12 residues.

This clonotype was seen ten or more times. Its ends do not fully match the called genes, so a read error is possible. This chain joins TRBV12-3 or TRBV12-4 and TRBJ1-2; 7 nucleotides match TRBD1. The CDR3 is 13 amino acids. The CDR3: CASSLGTDYGYTF. The CDR3 DNA reads TGTGCCAGCAGCTTAGGGACAGACTATGGCTACACCTTC.

In its sample, this clonotype was seen a few times. The chain uses TRBV4-3 and TRBJ2-2; no clear D gene. The CDR3 loop spans 15 amino acids. V shed 0 bases and J shed 1 base, with 6 bases lying between them. Germline V lookup: CDR1 LGHNA, CDR2 YSLEER. The CDR3 DNA is TGCGCCAGCAGCCAAGATTGGGGGAACACCGGGGAGCTGTTTTTT. This codes for CASSQDWGNTGELFF.